These T cell receptor beta chains were read from a single sample in a study of blood T cell repertoires in COVID-19. Profiled with immunoSEQ multiplex PCR; TCRdb holds only in-frame clones, not every one. The table lists under 200,000 clones, approximately 91% of them singletons. Specimen: peripheral blood. These receptors were taken from a man aged 18 to 30 with acute or convalescent COVID-19. The CDR3 runs from the conserved cysteine through the conserved F or W. Each record gives: D gene, V gene, J gene, clone size, CDR3 DNA, CDR3 protein. A D gene is named only where the DNA matches it firmly. Clone sizes are given selectively: once, few, many, or a class where the clone is expanded.

d_call: -; v_call: TRBV9; j_call: TRBJ2-1; clone_size: once; cdr3_nt: TGTGCCAGCAGCGTAGGCGGGAATAGCTACAATGAGCAGTTCTTC; cdr3_aa: CASSVGGNSYNEQFF
d_call: -; v_call: TRBV7-9; j_call: TRBJ1-1; clone_size: once; cdr3_nt: TGTGCCAGCAGCTTATGGTCCAACGCGGCAAAAAACACTGAAGCTTTCTTT; cdr3_aa: CASSLWSNAAKNTEAFF
d_call: TRBD2; v_call: TRBV5-1; j_call: TRBJ2-3; clone_size: once; cdr3_nt: TGCGCCAGCAGCGTGGAGCGGGGTATGGGCACAGATACGCAGTATTTT; cdr3_aa: CASSVERGMGTDTQYF
d_call: -; v_call: TRBV12-3/TRBV12-4; j_call: TRBJ1-5; clone_size: -; cdr3_nt: TGTGCCAGCAGCTATAGTAGCAATCAGCCCCAGCATTTT; cdr3_aa: CASSYSSNQPQHF
d_call: TRBD1; v_call: TRBV5-1; j_call: TRBJ2-5; clone_size: many; cdr3_nt: TGCGCCAGCAGCTGGGGACAGGGACAAGAGACCCAGTACTTC; cdr3_aa: CASSWGQGQETQYF
d_call: -; v_call: TRBV19; j_call: TRBJ1-1; clone_size: once; cdr3_nt: TGTGCCAGTAGTACCGGGACACAGAACACTGAAGCTTTCTTT; cdr3_aa: CASSTGTQNTEAFF
d_call: -; v_call: TRBV6-5; j_call: TRBJ2-5; clone_size: -; cdr3_nt: TGTGCCAGCAGTACTACAGGGAACCTAGAGACCCAGTACTTC; cdr3_aa: CASSTTGNLETQYF
d_call: TRBD2; v_call: TRBV30; j_call: TRBJ2-5; clone_size: -; cdr3_nt: TGTGCCTGGAGTGTGTGGCTAGCGGGTTTTGAGACCCAGTACTTC; cdr3_aa: CAWSVWLAGFETQYF
d_call: TRBD1; v_call: TRBV19; j_call: TRBJ1-1; clone_size: -; cdr3_nt: TGTGCCAGTAGTATCAGGGGGATGAACACTGAAGCTTTCTTT; cdr3_aa: CASSIRGMNTEAFF
d_call: TRBD1; v_call: TRBV19; j_call: TRBJ1-2; clone_size: -; cdr3_nt: TGTGCCAGTAGTATTGGAACAGGGGATTCCTCGGTGAATGGCTACACCTTC; cdr3_aa: CASSIGTGDSSVNGYTF
d_call: -; v_call: TRBV19; j_call: TRBJ2-6; clone_size: -; cdr3_nt: TGTGCCAGTAGTATACAGGGCTCTGGGGCCAACGTCCTGACTTTC; cdr3_aa: CASSIQGSGANVLTF
d_call: -; v_call: TRBV18; j_call: TRBJ2-2; clone_size: -; cdr3_nt: TGTGCCAGCTCACCAATGTCAACGAACACCGGGGAGCTGTTTTTT; cdr3_aa: CASSPMSTNTGELFF
d_call: TRBD1; v_call: TRBV18; j_call: TRBJ2-1; clone_size: -; cdr3_nt: TGTGCCAGCTCATCAGGACAGGGTGGGTCGAGTGAGCAGTTCTTC; cdr3_aa: CASSSGQGGSSEQFF
d_call: TRBD1; v_call: TRBV19; j_call: TRBJ1-1; clone_size: once; cdr3_nt: TGTGCCAGTAGTAGAACGGGACAGTTCATGAACACTGAAGCTTTCTTT; cdr3_aa: CASSRTGQFMNTEAFF
d_call: -; v_call: TRBV27; j_call: TRBJ2-5; clone_size: -; cdr3_nt: TGTGCCAGCAGTTCCACAGGGACGACGATGGAGACCCAGTACTTC; cdr3_aa: CASSSTGTTMETQYF
d_call: TRBD1; v_call: TRBV5-5; j_call: TRBJ2-1; clone_size: -; cdr3_nt: TGTGCCAGCAGCTTGGGCGGCTGGACAGGGCCCTACAATGAGCAGTTCTTC; cdr3_aa: CASSLGGWTGPYNEQFF
d_call: TRBD1; v_call: TRBV6-6; j_call: TRBJ1-6; clone_size: -; cdr3_nt: TGTGCCAGCAGCCCACGTCCCGGGACAGCACGGAGCTCCTATAATTCACCCCTCCACTTT; cdr3_aa: CASSPRPGTARSSYNSPLHF
d_call: -; v_call: TRBV6-1; j_call: TRBJ1-3; clone_size: -; cdr3_nt: TGTGCCAGCAGTGAGCGGTTTTCTGGAAACACCATATATTTT; cdr3_aa: CASSERFSGNTIYF
d_call: -; v_call: TRBV11-2; j_call: TRBJ2-7; clone_size: -; cdr3_nt: TGTGCCAGCAGCTTAATACAGGGTTCATTCTACGAGCAGTACTTC; cdr3_aa: CASSLIQGSFYEQYF
d_call: -; v_call: TRBV7-8; j_call: TRBJ1-5; clone_size: -; cdr3_nt: TGTGCCAGCAGCCATCTCAATCAGCCCCAGCATTTT; cdr3_aa: CASSHLNQPQHF
d_call: TRBD1; v_call: TRBV7-9; j_call: TRBJ1-2; clone_size: -; cdr3_nt: TGTGCCAGCAGCCCGGGACAGGGGGCCTCTGGCTACACCTTC; cdr3_aa: CASSPGQGASGYTF